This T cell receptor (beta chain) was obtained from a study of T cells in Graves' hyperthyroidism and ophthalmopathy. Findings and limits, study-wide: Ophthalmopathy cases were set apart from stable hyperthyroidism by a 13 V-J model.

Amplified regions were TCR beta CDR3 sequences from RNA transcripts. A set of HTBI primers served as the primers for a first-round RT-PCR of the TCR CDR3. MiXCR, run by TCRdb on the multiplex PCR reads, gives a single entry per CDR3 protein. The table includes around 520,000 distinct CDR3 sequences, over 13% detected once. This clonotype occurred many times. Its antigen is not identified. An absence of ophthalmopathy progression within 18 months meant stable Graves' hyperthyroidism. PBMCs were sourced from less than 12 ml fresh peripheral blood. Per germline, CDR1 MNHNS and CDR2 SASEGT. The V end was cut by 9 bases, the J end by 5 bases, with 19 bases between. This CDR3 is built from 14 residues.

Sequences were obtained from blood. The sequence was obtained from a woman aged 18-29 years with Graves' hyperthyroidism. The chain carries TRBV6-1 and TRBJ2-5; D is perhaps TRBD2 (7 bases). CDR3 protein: CASRGGGSGETQYF. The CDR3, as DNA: TGTGCCAGTAGAGGGGGGGGGTCGGGCGAGACCCAGTACTTC.